This note documents a single T cell receptor (beta chain) sequence. Its antigen is unknown. The data are from a study of beta chain features in type 1 diabetes. Study findings and constraints: Researchers reported that naive, central memory and Treg TCRB repertoires appeared more similar in patients than in healthy donors. Type 1 diabetes patients had VDJ junctions that carried fewer insertions and more deletions.

The authors reverse transcribed all of the isolated RNA, so sequencing captured expressed TCRB transcripts. Generated by immunoSEQ multiplex PCR, the TCRdb table keeps only in-frame clones and is missing some. The sample lists fewer than 250,000 clones, more than 9% occurring once. One heparinised blood draw averaging approximately 100 mL was given by each donor. A CD45RO/CCR7/CD25/CD127/CD95/CD27 panel sorted naive, central memory, regulatory and stem cell-like memory CD4+ cells. This TCR was recovered from a woman between 18 and 30 years old in good health. The sequenced material came from naive CD4+ T cells from blood.

The CDR3 protein is CASSFGRGGTGELFF. The DNA for the CDR3 is TGTGCCAGTAGTTTCGGGCGGGGCGGGACCGGGGAGCTGTTTTTT. This rearrangement joins TRBV11-2 to TRBJ2-2; tentative D call: TRBD2 (6 bases). The CDR3 has 15 residues. The germline CDR1 and CDR2 sequences are SGHAT and FQNNGV. Trimming stripped 9 bases from V and 5 bases from J, with 19 bases between.